This T cell receptor beta chain was documented in a study of cytomegalovirus exposure and HLA in healthy donors. Whole-study results and caveats: Previous analysis showed most TCR beta V segments were productive about 87% or about 30% of the time. HLA restriction was apparent for most CMV-associated TCR beta chains in a later analysis. Among TCR beta chains, those listed as cytomegalovirus-associated numbered more than 150.

The donors were healthy bone marrow donors. CDR3 length equals 14 residues. V was shortened by 1 base and J by 4 bases, with 7 bases between the two germline ends. From germline, CDR1 is LGHNA and CDR2 YNFKEQ. This clone occurred once. What it binds is unknown. In the PCR, 60 Vbeta and 13 Jbeta primers were used. This table comes from immunoSEQ multiplex PCR, and its TCRdb copy is limited to in-frame clones, with some not included. Altogether 95,000 to 150,000 clones are present, 70% to 80% being singletons, with the ten largest covering approximately 4%. The origin of this receptor is a man aged 35 to 55 in good health and CMV-seropositive. What was sequenced was PBMCs. The V gene is TRBV4-2, the J gene TRBJ1-4; the D is unclear. CDR3 region: CASSQGNSNEKLFF. CDR3 bases: TGTGCCAGCAGCCAAGGTAACAGTAATGAAAAACTGTTTTTT.